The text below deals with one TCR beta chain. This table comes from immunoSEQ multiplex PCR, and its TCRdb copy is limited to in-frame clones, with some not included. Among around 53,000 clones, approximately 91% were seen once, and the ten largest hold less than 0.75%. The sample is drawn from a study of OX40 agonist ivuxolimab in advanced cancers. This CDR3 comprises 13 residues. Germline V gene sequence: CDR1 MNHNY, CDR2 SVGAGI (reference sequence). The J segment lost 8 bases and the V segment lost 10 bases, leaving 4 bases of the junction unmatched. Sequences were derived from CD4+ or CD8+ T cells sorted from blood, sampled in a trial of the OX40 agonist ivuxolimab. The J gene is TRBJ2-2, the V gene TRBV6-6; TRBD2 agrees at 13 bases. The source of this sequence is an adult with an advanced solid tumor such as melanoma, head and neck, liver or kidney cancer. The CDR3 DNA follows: TGTGCCACCGGGACTAGCGGGATGGGGGAGCTGTTTTTT. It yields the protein CATGTSGMGELFF.